The 2 T cell receptor beta chains below were found in one sample sequenced in a study of response to subunit inactivated influenza vaccine (dated by TCRdb to 2016 to 2019). Receptor amplification or capture employed RT-PCR. For sequencing, an Illumina HiSeq 2500 was employed. TCRdb reprocessed the public reads (quality trimming at Q25 with fastp, clone calling with MiXCR) and kept in-frame beta chains. Each CDR3 protein gets just one entry, which takes the most common genes and DNA from the rows behind it. The sample yields around 530,000 distinct CDR3 sequences; over 9.5% were counted once. Roughly a tenth of the sample is held by the ten biggest clonotypes. This sample comprised PBMCs from blood, obtained on the day of vaccination. The source is a man aged 50-60 years who received an inactivated influenza vaccine. Donor details come from another sample of the same person, matched by shared clones.

This clonotype was seen at least ten times. The rearrangement uses TRBV12-3 or TRBV12-4 and TRBJ2-7; TRBD1 is a possible D gene (6 bases). The CDR3 totals 13 residues. Trimming pared 3 bases from V and 3 bases from J, leaving 9 bases between. The CDR3 region has the DNA TGTGCCAGCAGTTTGGTAGGGGGCTACGAGCAGTACTTC. As protein: CASSLVGGYEQYF.

This clonotype was picked up a small number of times. CDR3 DNA: TGTGCCAGCAGCCATGCCGGGGTCGAGCAGTACTTC. This sequence encodes CASSHAGVEQYF. The V call is TRBV7-2, the J call TRBJ2-7, with D possibly TRBD2 on 5 matching bases. Deletions cut 5 bases from V and 6 bases from J, with 11 bases between. There are 12 residues in the CDR3. Per germline, CDR1 SGHTA and CDR2 FQGNSA.